This T cell receptor (beta chain) was identified in a study of cytomegalovirus exposure and HLA in healthy donors. Study background: Early on, a data release was issued that held 80 million or so unique TCRs from HLA-typed donors.

Germline CDR1 is MNHEY and CDR2 is SVGAGI. The CDR3 runs 16 residues. Trimming shortened V by 0 bases and J by 2 bases, and 13 bases separated the two germline ends. Vbeta (60) and Jbeta (13) primers were used in the PCR. The protocol was immunoSEQ multiplex PCR, while the TCRdb copy is restricted to in-frame clones and leaves out a portion. The sample shows about 200,000 clones, roughly 85% of them seen only once. In regard to this clone: What it binds is unknown.

Findings of the study overall: In an earlier analysis, productive rearrangement rates for most beta V segments clustered near 87% or 30%. A missense variant in DCLRE1C was later tied to TCR beta V- and J-gene trimming. Altogether, more than 150 TCR beta chains were recorded as cytomegalovirus-associated.

The sample comprised PBMCs. The chain is built from TRBV6-5 and TRBJ1-1; perhaps TRBD1 as D (5 bases). The origin of this receptor is a woman between 50 and 59 years old in good health and CMV-seronegative. As DNA, the CDR3 is TGTGCCAGCAGTTACTCTACAGGCCGAGGAAACACTGAAGCTTTCTTT. Protein sequence: CASSYSTGRGNTEAFF.